The 5 T cell receptor beta chains presented below share a single source sample, sequenced in a study of T cells after somatic rescue of genetic block. TCRdb's copy holds only in-frame clones and misses some; the assay was immunoSEQ multiplex PCR. Among tens of thousands of clones listed, 70% to 90% were seen once. The source material was peripheral blood mononuclear cells (PBMCs). The receptors shown here come from a woman between 18 and 30 years old.

V and J are TRBV2 and TRBJ1-4; the D is unclear. The CDR3 spans 14 residues. The V and J ends lost 4 bases and 7 bases respectively, with 13 bases between them. The V gene's germline CDR1 is SNHLY and CDR2 FYNNEI. The CDR3 DNA reads as TGTGCCAGCAGTGTAACCGGGTGGGGTGAAAAACTGTTTTTT. It is translated as CASSVTGWGEKLFF. The full variable domain, with the rest looked up from reference TRBV2 and TRBJ1-4, is EPEVTQTPSHQVTQMGQEVILRCVPISNHLYFYWYRQILGQKVEFLVSFYNNEISEKSEIFDDQFSVERPDGSNFTLKIRSTKLEDSAMYFCASSVTGWGEKLFFGSGTQLSVL.

The chain combines TRBV28 with TRBJ2-1; D call uncertain. The length of the CDR3 is 13 residues. Looked up from germline, CDR1 is MDHEN and CDR2 is SYDVKM. The germline V and J ends were trimmed by 6 bases and 6 bases, with 12 bases remaining between them. CDR3 sequence: CASRETDRNEQFF. The CDR3 bases are TGTGCCAGCAGGGAGACTGACCGCAATGAGCAGTTCTTC.

V and J are TRBV7-9 and TRBJ2-3, with 7 bases lining up with TRBD2. After removal of 6 bases from V and 8 bases from J, the junction contained 5 bases not matched to a gene. Germline CDR1 is SEHNR and CDR2 is FQNEAQ (reference sequence). The CDR3 is 12 amino acids. The CDR3 DNA reads TGTGCCAGCAGTTCCACGGGGGGTACGCAGTATTTT. Its protein product is CASSSTGGTQYF.

This clone was found once. The V gene is TRBV4-1, the J gene TRBJ2-5; 11 nucleotides match TRBD2. The CDR3 runs 16 residues. V was clipped by 3 bases and J by 2 bases; unmatched bases: 5. Germline CDR1 is MGHRA and CDR2 is YSYEKL. The CDR3 nucleotides read TGCGCCAGCAGCCACCGCCCTAGCGGGGGGCAAGAGACCCAGTACTTC. Amino acids: CASSHRPSGGQETQYF.

The V gene is TRBV28, the J gene TRBJ2-3; D is perhaps TRBD1 (6 bases). V dropped 6 bases and J dropped 6 bases, with 13 bases sitting between them. The CDR3 length is 13 residues. In germline, CDR1 is MDHEN, CDR2 SYDVKM. The CDR3 spells CASSRTGSDTQYF. The CDR3 region has the DNA TGTGCCAGCAGCCGCACAGGGAGTGATACGCAGTATTTT.